This T cell receptor beta chain was profiled in a study of blood T cells in healthy people across ages. Study-level results: Diversity was higher, and naive CD4+ cells more numerous, in long-lived donors than in aged donors. It was found that TCR beta diversity correlated strongly with the percentage of naive T cells.

CDR3 length: 14 amino acids. V was trimmed by 2 bases and J by 2 bases, leaving 4 bases between them. Per the germline V gene, CDR1 is SGHTA and CDR2 is FQGNSA. For the second PCR, which ran for about 6 to 11 cycles, a sample-barcoded 5' primer and a J-beta primer mix were used. Every cDNA was tagged by a template-switch adaptor with 12 random nucleotides. TCRdb re-analysed the 5' RACE reads in MiXCR, keeping a single row per CDR3 protein. The table lists over 1,500,000 distinct CDR3 sequences, approximately 39% of them singletons. This clonotype was picked up many times. Its antigen is unidentified. The chain recombines TRBV7-2 with TRBJ2-6; D remains ambiguous. The origin of this receptor is a human donor in good health. The sequencing sample was made of blood. The CDR3 is CASSLQAGANVLTF. CDR3 nucleotides: TGTGCCAGCAGCTTACAGGCTGGGGCCAACGTCCTGACTTTC. Full variable domain (rest looked up from reference TRBV7-2 and TRBJ2-6): GAGVSQSPSNKVTEKGKDVELRCDPISGHTALYWYRQSLGQGLEFLIYFQGNSAPDKSGLPSDRFSAERTGGSVSTLTIQRTQQEDSAVYLCASSLQAGANVLTFGAGSRLTVL.